A selection of T cell receptor beta chains follows, all from one sample in a study of T cells in Graves' hyperthyroidism and ophthalmopathy. Each CDR3 protein gets one entry after TCRdb re-called the multiplex PCR reads with MiXCR. The sample lists about 500,000 distinct CDR3 sequences, 16% occurring once. Sequencing input: blood. The source of these receptors is a woman in her 30s with Graves' ophthalmopathy. Both conserved end residues are part of each CDR3. A D gene is named only where the DNA matches it firmly. Not every row has a clone size; where given, it reads once, few, many or a size class.

d_call: -; j_call: TRBJ2-7; clone_size: -; v_call: TRBV6-4; cdr3_aa: CASNAAGYEQYF; cdr3_nt: TGTGCCAGCAACGCAGCAGGTTACGAGCAGTACTTC
d_call: TRBD2; j_call: TRBJ2-5; clone_size: many; v_call: TRBV7-9; cdr3_aa: CASSLAAGVETQYF; cdr3_nt: TGTGCCAGCAGCTTAGCAGCGGGAGTGGAGACCCAGTACTTC
d_call: -; j_call: TRBJ1-4; clone_size: -; v_call: TRBV7-2; cdr3_aa: CASSLARGPREKLFF; cdr3_nt: TGTGCCAGCAGCTTAGCTCGGGGCCCCCGGGAAAAACTGTTTTTT
d_call: TRBD1; j_call: TRBJ1-1; clone_size: many; v_call: TRBV13; cdr3_aa: CASSAQGARETEAFF; cdr3_nt: TGTGCCAGCAGCGCACAGGGGGCAAGGGAGACTGAAGCTTTCTTT
d_call: TRBD2; j_call: TRBJ2-3; clone_size: few; v_call: TRBV20-1; cdr3_aa: CGAPGLGGNTQYF; cdr3_nt: TGCGGTGCGCCGGGACTCGGGGGGAATACGCAGTATTTT
d_call: TRBD2; j_call: TRBJ2-7; clone_size: many; v_call: TRBV7-2; cdr3_aa: CASSLTSGNTYEQYF; cdr3_nt: TGTGCCAGCAGCTTAACTAGCGGGAATACCTACGAGCAGTACTTC
d_call: -; j_call: TRBJ2-7; clone_size: -; v_call: TRBV5-1; cdr3_aa: CASKVQGGSYEQYF; cdr3_nt: TGCGCCAGCAAGGTGCAAGGGGGCTCCTACGAGCAGTACTTC
d_call: -; j_call: TRBJ2-7; clone_size: -; v_call: TRBV30; cdr3_aa: CAWSFGVKGNEQYF; cdr3_nt: TGTGCCTGGAGTTTCGGGGTAAAGGGAAACGAGCAGTACTTC
d_call: TRBD2; j_call: TRBJ2-5; clone_size: many; v_call: TRBV7-2; cdr3_aa: CASSRGTTLETQYF; cdr3_nt: TGTGCCAGCAGCCGCGGGACTACCCTAGAGACCCAGTACTTC
d_call: TRBD2; j_call: TRBJ2-2; clone_size: many; v_call: TRBV28; cdr3_aa: CASRGNGAAGWITGELFF; cdr3_nt: TGTGCCAGCAGGGGGAATGGAGCAGCGGGATGGATCACCGGGGAGCTGTTTTTT
d_call: -; j_call: TRBJ2-5; clone_size: -; v_call: TRBV7-2; cdr3_aa: CASSLAAGFGQETQYF; cdr3_nt: TGTGCCAGCAGCTTAGCGGCAGGGTTCGGACAAGAGACCCAGTACTTC
d_call: -; j_call: TRBJ2-6; clone_size: -; v_call: TRBV29-1; cdr3_aa: CSVELVRSGANVLTF; cdr3_nt: TGCAGCGTTGAGCTGGTTAGGTCTGGGGCCAACGTCCTGACTTTC
d_call: -; j_call: TRBJ2-7; clone_size: many; v_call: TRBV11-2; cdr3_aa: CASSLEVSHEQYF; cdr3_nt: TGTGCCAGCAGCTTAGAGGTCTCCCACGAGCAGTACTTC
d_call: -; j_call: TRBJ2-5; clone_size: -; v_call: TRBV7-3; cdr3_aa: CASSSGVAETQYF; cdr3_nt: TGTGCCAGCAGTTCAGGGGTCGCCGAGACCCAGTACTTC
d_call: TRBD2; j_call: TRBJ2-1; clone_size: few; v_call: TRBV7-3; cdr3_aa: CASSARTSGRGHYNEQFF; cdr3_nt: TGTGCCAGCAGCGCCCGGACTAGCGGGAGGGGTCACTACAATGAGCAGTTCTTC
d_call: -; j_call: TRBJ1-6; clone_size: few; v_call: TRBV5-1; cdr3_aa: CASSESGGPVNSPLHF; cdr3_nt: TGTGCCAGCAGCGAGAGTGGAGGACCGGTTAATTCACCCCTCCACTTT
d_call: -; j_call: TRBJ2-7; clone_size: many; v_call: TRBV6-2/TRBV6-3; cdr3_aa: CASSYFTSGTYEQYF; cdr3_nt: TGTGCCAGCAGTTACTTTACCTCCGGAACCTACGAGCAGTACTTC
d_call: -; j_call: TRBJ1-1; clone_size: -; v_call: TRBV28; cdr3_aa: CASSLFPGNTEAFF; cdr3_nt: TGTGCCAGCAGTTTATTTCCGGGGAACACTGAAGCTTTCTTT
d_call: -; j_call: TRBJ1-3; clone_size: many; v_call: TRBV11-2; cdr3_aa: CASSLAHLSGNTIYF; cdr3_nt: TGTGCCAGCAGCTTAGCGCACCTCTCTGGAAACACCATATATTTT
d_call: -; j_call: TRBJ2-7; clone_size: many; v_call: TRBV7-9; cdr3_aa: CASTLQGTFSYEQYF; cdr3_nt: TGTGCCAGCACCCTCCAGGGGACCTTTTCCTACGAGCAGTACTTC
d_call: TRBD1; j_call: TRBJ1-1; clone_size: many; v_call: TRBV6-1; cdr3_aa: CASTSGQGLNTEAFF; cdr3_nt: TGTGCCAGCACGTCGGGACAGGGCTTGAACACTGAAGCTTTCTTT
d_call: -; j_call: TRBJ1-1; clone_size: few; v_call: TRBV11-2; cdr3_aa: CASSLVVGGFTEAFF; cdr3_nt: TGTGCCAGCAGCTTAGTTGTCGGGGGCTTCACTGAAGCTTTCTTT
d_call: TRBD2; j_call: TRBJ2-3; clone_size: many; v_call: TRBV6-1; cdr3_aa: CASRLDGGGTDTQYF; cdr3_nt: TGTGCCAGCAGATTAGACGGGGGGGGCACAGATACGCAGTATTTT
d_call: -; j_call: TRBJ2-3; clone_size: many; v_call: TRBV20-1; cdr3_aa: CSARDAVAFTDTQYF; cdr3_nt: TGCAGTGCTAGAGATGCCGTAGCTTTCACAGATACGCAGTATTTT
d_call: TRBD2; j_call: TRBJ2-1; clone_size: few; v_call: TRBV15; cdr3_aa: CATTWTSGSYNEQSF; cdr3_nt: TGTGCCACCACCTGGACTAGCGGGTCCTACAATGAGCAGTCCTTC
d_call: -; j_call: TRBJ2-1; clone_size: many; v_call: TRBV5-1; cdr3_aa: CASSPDPAPRWNEQFF; cdr3_nt: TGCGCCAGCAGCCCGGACCCGGCGCCACGTTGGAATGAGCAGTTCTTC
d_call: -; j_call: TRBJ1-4; clone_size: many; v_call: TRBV28; cdr3_aa: CASSPPDYQGSALLANEKLFF; cdr3_nt: TGTGCCAGCAGTCCCCCTGACTACCAGGGGTCCGCACTATTAGCTAATGAAAAACTGTTTTTT
d_call: -; j_call: TRBJ2-2; clone_size: few; v_call: TRBV5-1; cdr3_aa: CASSLASPVYGELFF; cdr3_nt: TGCGCCAGCAGCTTGGCCTCCCCGGTCTACGGGGAGCTGTTTTTT
d_call: -; j_call: TRBJ2-5; clone_size: many; v_call: TRBV2; cdr3_aa: CASSWGGSSGQETQYF; cdr3_nt: TGTGCCAGCAGTTGGGGCGGTTCCTCAGGACAAGAGACCCAGTACTTC